This entry concerns a single T cell receptor (beta chain). This record comes from a study of shared clonotypes between healthy human individuals. The CDR3 is 16 amino acids. With 2 bases clipped from V and 5 bases from J, the junction kept 6 bases outside the gene matches. CDR1 KGHSH and CDR2 LQKENI come from the germline V gene. Naive CD8 cells lacked CD45RO and underwent positive selection for CCR7, leaving out terminally differentiated effector memory CD45RA+ cells. TCRdb keeps only in-frame clones here, not all; method: immunoSEQ multiplex PCR. The sample lists under 850,000 clones; 90% to 95% were seen once.

This chain joins TRBV18 and TRBJ2-2; 9 nucleotides match TRBD2. Sequences were obtained from naive CD8+ T cells sorted from blood. The source of this sequence is a man in his thirties or forties in good health. CDR3 protein: CASSPAAGGRTGELFF. The CDR3 bases are TGTGCCAGCTCACCAGCAGCGGGAGGTAGAACCGGGGAGCTGTTTTTT.